Included here is one TCR beta chain sequence, with context. It was RNA transcripts that yielded the amplified TCR beta CDR3 regions. The HTBI primer set was used in a first-round RT-PCR of the TCR CDR3. Using its own MiXCR run on the multiplex PCR reads, TCRdb lists one record per CDR3 protein. The sample includes fewer than 500,000 distinct CDR3 sequences, about 14% of them seen just once. Patients affected by ophthalmopathy presented a Clinical Activity Score of at least 3, a NOSPECS grade of at least 4, and disease duration below 3 months. Uncontrolled infection, other autoimmune disease, pregnancy or lactation led to exclusion. The PBMCs studied were ones that came from roughly 9.1 ml fresh peripheral blood. This specimen comes from a study of T cells in Graves' hyperthyroidism and ophthalmopathy. This TCR came from a man younger than 35 with Graves' ophthalmopathy. The sample taken for sequencing was blood.

This chain's CDR3 is CASSPGGASNQPQHF. CDR3 sequence (DNA): TGTGCCAGCAGCCCGGGGGGGGCAAGCAATCAGCCCCAGCATTTT. The rearrangement joins TRBV7-2 to TRBJ1-5, with TRBD1 as a possible D gene (6 bases). The CDR3 spans 15 residues. V lost 5 bases, J lost 1 base, and 12 bases lay in between. Looked up from germline, CDR1 is SGHTA and CDR2 is FQGNSA.